This record looks at one T cell receptor beta chain sequence and its context. This clone's antigen is unknown. No clone much larger than this one lies a single base away; base qualities are absent. The CDR3 numbers 15 residues from cysteine through phenylalanine. Here the CDR3 DNA is all that survives: 45 bases in frame from base 1. CDR1 and CDR2 were assigned from the germline V gene as SGHRS and YFSETQ. V loses 0 bases of germline sequence and J loses 6 bases, and the interval between the two ends is 12 bases. The data belong to a study of blood T cell repertoires in COVID-19 (TCRdb year 2020). About the study as a whole: Samples covering the acute and convalescent phases of COVID-19 were provided by collaborators in the United States, Italy and Spain. The material from the prospective study consisted of cDNA or gDNA derived from T cells, B-cell-depleted T cells, or PBMCs. The samples were drawn from two sources: the first 160 participants of the ongoing ImmuneRACE study, and 950 to 1,500 subjects contributed by 6 global collaborators. Subjects who had been exposed to COVID-19, were actively infected with it, or had recovered from it provided the deeply sampled blood TCRbeta repertoires that made up the dataset. The repertoires were released in a freely available public database intended as a resource for research on the immune response to SARS-CoV-2. Where available, HLA class I and class II types were taken from metadata supplied by the sample provider and were not determined by assay-based typing. A de-identified subject ID, COVID-19 status, age in years and sex were almost always included in the sample metadata. Overall study outcomes, separate from this receptor: Clinical and demographic metadata were provided uncurated, with the amount varying by source and participant.

TCRbeta CDR3 regions were amplified from genomic DNA using the immunoSEQ Assay, a bias-controlled multiplex PCR. As for the original processing: The number of nucleated cells in each sample was estimated by amplification of reference gene primers within the assay. To quantify the absolute abundance of each unique TCRbeta CDR3 rearrangement, sequence reads were collapsed and filtered. For each sample, productive Simpson clonality was calculated by taking the square root of Simpson's diversity index across productive rearrangements. Held by TCRdb, this immuneACCESS table contains in-frame sequences only and omits some clones. Under half of the omission traces to an unresolved V gene where checked; the cause of the rest is unknown. V and J calls plus clone size are reproduced from that table; the DNA served to infer D and trimming. Within this sample are roughly 120,000 clones, with approximately 80% of them counted one time only. The top ten clones comprise approximately 8.1% of the sample.

The collaborating institutions used their own protocols to collect whole blood in K2EDTA tubes. For TCRbeta analysis, collaborator samples were shipped as frozen whole blood, as isolated PBMCs, or as DNA extracted from either sample type. The clonotype originates from a woman aged 40-49 years with acute or convalescent COVID-19. In this chain, TRBV5-1 is recombined with TRBJ2-2; the D segment could be TRBD1, given 5 matching bases. The sample taken for sequencing was peripheral blood. Here the CDR3 is given as CASSLVQGSAGELFF. The nucleotide sequence reads TGCGCCAGCAGCTTGGTTCAGGGTTCGGCCGGGGAGCTGTTTTTT.